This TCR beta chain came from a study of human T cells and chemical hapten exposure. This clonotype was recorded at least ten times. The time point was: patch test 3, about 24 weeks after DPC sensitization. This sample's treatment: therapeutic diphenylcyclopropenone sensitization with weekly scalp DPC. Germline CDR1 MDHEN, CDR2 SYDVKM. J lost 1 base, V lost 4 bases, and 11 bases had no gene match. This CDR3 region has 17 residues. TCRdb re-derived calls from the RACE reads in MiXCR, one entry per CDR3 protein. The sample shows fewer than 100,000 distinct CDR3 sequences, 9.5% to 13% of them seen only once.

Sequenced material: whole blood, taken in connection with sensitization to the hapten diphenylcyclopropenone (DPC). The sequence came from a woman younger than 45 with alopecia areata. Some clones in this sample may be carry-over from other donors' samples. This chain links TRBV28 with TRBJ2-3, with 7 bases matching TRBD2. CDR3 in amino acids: CASSSRSRLAGTDTQYF. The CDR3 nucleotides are TGTGCCAGCAGTTCCCGTTCTCGGCTAGCGGGCACAGATACGCAGTATTTT.